The 15 T cell receptor beta chains listed next were all sequenced from one sample in a study of T cell changes during pregnancy in multiple sclerosis. TCRdb's copy holds only in-frame clones and misses some; the assay was immunoSEQ multiplex PCR. The data hold roughly 38,000 clones, with around 92% observed a single time. Sequenced material: CD8+ T cells from peripheral blood mononuclear cells, taken before pregnancy. Receptors originate from a female donor with multiple sclerosis, enrolled in a pregnancy study.

The chain uses TRBV5-6 and TRBJ2-7, with 7 nucleotides matching TRBD1. Germline values: CDR1 SGHDT, CDR2 YYEEEE. V lost 4 bases to trimming and J lost 4 bases; unmatched junction nucleotides: 5. This CDR3 spans 13 amino acids. This CDR3 reads CASSDGTAYEQYF. The CDR3, as DNA: TGTGCCAGCAGCGACGGGACAGCATACGAGCAGTACTTC. The variable domain in full, completed from reference TRBV5-6 and TRBJ2-7, reads DAGVTQSPTHLIKTRGQQVTLRCSPKSGHDTVSWYQQALGQGPQFIFQYYEEEERQRGNFPDRFSGHQFPNYSSELNVNALLLGDSALYLCASSDGTAYEQYFGPGTRLTVT.

The chain recombines TRBV7-9 with TRBJ2-1, with 10 bases identical to TRBD2. CDR3 length: 19 amino acids. The germline gives CDR1 SEHNR, CDR2 FQNEAQ (reference sequence). With 5 bases clipped from V and 4 bases from J, the junction kept 17 bases outside the gene matches. The CDR3: CASSPHGTSDPKKYNEQFF. CDR3 coding DNA: TGTGCCAGCAGCCCCCATGGGACTAGCGACCCCAAAAAGTACAATGAGCAGTTCTTC.

The J gene is TRBJ2-7, the V gene TRBV5-8, with unresolved D. Deletions cut 3 bases from V and 0 bases from J, with 4 bases between. The CDR3 is 12 amino acids. Germline lookup yields CDR1 SGHTS and CDR2 YDEGEE. The chain's CDR3 is CASSSSSYEQYF. As DNA, the CDR3 is TGTGCCAGCAGCTCTAGCTCCTACGAGCAGTACTTC. Looking up the rest from reference TRBV5-8 and TRBJ2-7 gives the full variable domain: EAGVTQSPTHLIKTRGQQATLRCSPISGHTSVYWYQQALGLGLQFLLWYDEGEERNRGNFPPRFSGRQFPNYSSELNVNALELEDSALYLCASSSSSYEQYFGPGTRLTVT.

The rearrangement joins TRBV6-1 to TRBJ1-4; 10 positions match TRBD1. V shed 3 bases and J 7 bases; nucleotides not matched to a gene: 2. The germline gives CDR1 MNHNS, CDR2 SASEGT. The CDR3 runs to 14 residues. The CDR3 protein is CASSEWDRGEKLFF. The CDR3 bases are TGTGCCAGCAGTGAGTGGGACAGGGGTGAAAAACTGTTTTTT.

CDR3 amino acids: CASSYRGNQPQHF. The DNA of the CDR3 is TGTGCCAGCAGTTACAGGGGGAATCAGCCCCAGCATTTT. This chain links TRBV6-5 with TRBJ1-5, with D possibly TRBD1 on 6 matching bases. CDR3 length: 13 amino acids. The V end lost 2 bases, the J end lost 4 bases, and 6 bases lay between the germline ends. Germline CDR1 MNHEY, CDR2 SVGAGI.

The chain is built from TRBV25-1 and TRBJ2-5; D may be TRBD2 (5 bases). Trimming took off 3 bases at V and 0 bases at J, with 11 bases between the two ends. Germline values: CDR1 MGHDK, CDR2 SYGVNS. CDR3 length: 15 amino acids. CDR3 sequence reads: CASSESWTYQETQYF. The CDR3 coding sequence is TGTGCCAGCAGTGAGTCCTGGACTTACCAAGAGACCCAGTACTTC. The whole variable domain, remainder taken from reference TRBV25-1 and TRBJ2-5, is EADIYQTPRYLVIGTGKKITLECSQTMGHDKMYWYQQDPGMELHLIHYSYGVNSTEKGDLSSESTVSRIRTEHFPLTLESARPSHTSQYLCASSESWTYQETQYFGPGTRLLVL.

CDR3 nucleotides: TGTGCCAGCAGCTTAGATATCGGACTAGCTTTCTATGAGCAGTTCTTC. The encoded protein is CASSLDIGLAFYEQFF. The chain joins TRBV11-2 to TRBJ2-1; TRBD2 matches 8 bases. Germline trimming cut 0 bases from V and 8 bases from J; bases unmatched to any gene: 9. Looked up from germline, CDR1 is SGHAT and CDR2 is FQNNGV. The CDR3 contains 16 residues.

The count of this clone is one. CDR3 in DNA: TGCGCCAGCAAGGGGACTCATCCCTACGAGCAGTACTTC. Translated: CASKGTHPYEQYF. J is TRBJ2-7 and V is TRBV5-1; D perhaps matches TRBD2 (6 bases). Germline CDR1 SGHRS, CDR2 YFSETQ. The V gene lost 6 bases and the J gene lost 2 bases, with 12 bases spanning the gap. This CDR3 spans 13 amino acids.

This chain joins TRBV11-2 and TRBJ2-1, with TRBD2 matching 15 bases. The germline gives CDR1 SGHAT, CDR2 FQNNGV. The V gene end was trimmed by 1 base and the J gene end by 9 bases; junction bases not matched to a gene: 7. The CDR3 loop spans 17 amino acids. The CDR3: CASSLVGGLAGGSEQFF. The DNA of the CDR3 is TGTGCCAGCAGCTTAGTAGGGGGACTAGCGGGAGGTAGTGAGCAGTTCTTC.

The J gene is TRBJ2-5, the V gene TRBV2; D gene unclear. The length of the CDR3 is 15 residues. Trimming pared 1 base from V and 0 bases from J, leaving 9 bases between. CDR1 and CDR2 from the germline V gene are SNHLY and FYNNEI. In DNA form, the CDR3 reads TGTGCCAGCAGTGAAGGACATCAAGACCAAGAGACCCAGTACTTC. It translates to CASSEGHQDQETQYF. The full variable domain, in which reference TRBV2 and TRBJ2-5 provide the parts outside the CDR3, is EPEVTQTPSHQVTQMGQEVILRCVPISNHLYFYWYRQILGQKVEFLVSFYNNEISEKSEIFDDQFSVERPDGSNFTLKIRSTKLEDSAMYFCASSEGHQDQETQYFGPGTRLLVL.

The gene calls are TRBV9 and TRBJ1-2; D call uncertain. The CDR3 consists of 15 residues. V lost 4 bases and J 3 bases, leaving 16 bases between the germline ends. Germline CDR1 SGDLS, CDR2 YYNGEE. The CDR3 nucleotides read TGTGCCAGCAGCTCCACCACTTCTCCCCACTATGGCTACACCTTC. Protein: CASSSTTSPHYGYTF. The full variable domain, in which reference TRBV9 and TRBJ1-2 provide the parts outside the CDR3, is DSGVTQTPKHLITATGQRVTLRCSPRSGDLSVYWYQQSLDQGLQFLIQYYNGEERAKGNILERFSAQQFPDLHSELNLSSLELGDSALYFCASSSTTSPHYGYTFGSGTRLTVV.

The CDR3 here is CASSSRGGTGETQYF. The CDR3 region has the DNA TGCGCCAGCAGTTCCCGGGGGGGGACAGGGGAGACCCAGTACTTC. The rearrangement joins TRBV5-1 to TRBJ2-5, with a weak D call TRBD1 (9 bases). Germline loops: CDR1 SGHRS, CDR2 YFSETQ. This CDR3 has 15 amino acids. V lost 5 bases and J 5 bases, leaving 19 bases between the germline ends.

This clone occurred a few times. This rearrangement joins TRBV30 to TRBJ2-7, with a possible D match to TRBD2 (6 bases). Per germline, CDR1 GTSNPN and CDR2 SVGIG (reference sequence). This CDR3 comprises 13 residues. The V gene lost 5 bases and the J gene lost 3 bases, with 14 bases spanning the gap. The CDR3 bases are TGTGCCTGGGATTTTAGCGGCGGCTACGAGCAGTACTTC. Protein: CAWDFSGGYEQYF.

In its sample, this clone was seen a few times. The V and J genes are TRBV15 and TRBJ2-5; D gene ambiguous. V was pared by 1 base and J by 0 bases, with 12 bases between. This CDR3 region has 16 residues. Germline loops: CDR1 LNHNV, CDR2 YYDKDF (reference sequence). CDR3 sequence (DNA): TGTGCCACCAGCAGAGGTGACACCATGTACCAAGAGACCCAGTACTTC. Its translation is CATSRGDTMYQETQYF.

This clone was seen once. V usage is TRBV11-1 and J usage is TRBJ2-3; weak D call: TRBD2 (6 bases). The V and J ends lost 5 bases and 0 bases respectively, with 18 bases between them. This CDR3 spans 17 amino acids. CDR1 and CDR2 (germline): SGHAT, FQDESV (reference sequence). DNA for the CDR3: TGTGCCAGCAGCGGCCCTCAGCGGGTAACTAGCACAGATACGCAGTATTTT. As protein: CASSGPQRVTSTDTQYF.